This TCR beta chain is drawn from a study of human CD8 memory T cell subsets. Points from the study as a whole: This study sequenced T cell receptor beta chains alone. Estimation by Chao1 suggested that stem-like memory T cells had more diversity than did precursor exhausted T cells.

Total CD8+ T cells were enriched by negative magnetic separation. In each subset, RNA was taken from duplicate vials, each of 150,000 sorted CD8+ T cells. On this clonotype itself: Its specificity is not known.

The germline CDR1 and CDR2 sequences are LNHNV and YYDKDF (reference sequence). The CDR3 length is 13 residues. It was UMI-labeled 5' RACE by which the TCR beta libraries were made. No DNA is given; TCRdb re-called the 5' RACE reads and lists each CDR3 protein once. The table lists 5,600 or so distinct CDR3 sequences. This chain joins TRBV15 and TRBJ1-4. Source material: CD8+ effector memory T cells (TEM) sorted from PBMCs. Subset of the sample: effector memory CD8 T cells, CCR7- CD45RO+ CD95+. The clonotype originates from a human donor in good health. The CDR3 reads CATSIWLGEKLFF.